This T cell receptor (beta chain) derives from a study of early T cells in non-severe SARS-CoV-2 infection. Study-level information: Sequencing input comprised bulk RNA from unsorted whole blood; chain pairing was not available. Study observations and caveats: Anti-spike CD8 responses were favored by VDJdb matching, which missed private and CD4 specificities.

MiXCR, run by TCRdb on the 5' RACE reads, gives a single entry per CDR3 protein. The sample contains approximately 69,000 distinct CDR3 sequences, approximately 12% of which appear only once. This clonotype was picked up many times. Its matching antigen is unknown. V shed 3 bases and J shed 3 bases, with 17 bases lying between them. CDR3 length: 16 amino acids. Germline V gene data show CDR1 as SGHRS and CDR2 as YFSETQ. This TCR came from an adult who was a healthcare worker with PCR-confirmed SARS-CoV-2 infection or an uninfected control (not recorded which). The genes are TRBV5-1 and TRBJ2-3; possible D gene TRBD2, 6 bases. Sequencing was done on a sample of whole blood. CDR3 in DNA: TGCGCCAGCAGCTACGGTGGGGGGTCAAAAACAGATACGCAGTATTTT. Translation gives CASSYGGGSKTDTQYF.